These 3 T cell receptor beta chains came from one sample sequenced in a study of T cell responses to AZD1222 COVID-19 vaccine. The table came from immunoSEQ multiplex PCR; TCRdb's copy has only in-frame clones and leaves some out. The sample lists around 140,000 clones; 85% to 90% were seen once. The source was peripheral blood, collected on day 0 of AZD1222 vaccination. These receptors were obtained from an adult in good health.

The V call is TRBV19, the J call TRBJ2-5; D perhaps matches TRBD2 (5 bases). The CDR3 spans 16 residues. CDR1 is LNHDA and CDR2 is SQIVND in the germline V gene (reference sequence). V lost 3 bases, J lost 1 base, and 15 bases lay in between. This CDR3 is CASSIVSGTFQETQYF. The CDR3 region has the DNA TGTGCCAGTAGTATCGTGAGCGGAACCTTCCAAGAGACCCAGTACTTC.

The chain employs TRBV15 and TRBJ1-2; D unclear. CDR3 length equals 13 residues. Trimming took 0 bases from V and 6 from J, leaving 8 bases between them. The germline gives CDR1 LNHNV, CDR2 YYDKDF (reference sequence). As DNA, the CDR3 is TGTGCCACCAGCAGAGATGGATGGAATGGCTACACCTTC. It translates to CATSRDGWNGYTF.

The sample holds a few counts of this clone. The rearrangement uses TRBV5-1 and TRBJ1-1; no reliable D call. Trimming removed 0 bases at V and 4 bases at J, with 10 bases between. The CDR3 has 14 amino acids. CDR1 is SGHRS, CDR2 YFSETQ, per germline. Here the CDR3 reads CASSLAGGPTEAFF. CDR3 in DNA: TGCGCCAGCAGCTTGGCTGGAGGCCCCACTGAAGCTTTCTTT. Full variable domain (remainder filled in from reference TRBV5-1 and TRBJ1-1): KAGVTQTPRYLIKTRGQQVTLSCSPISGHRSVSWYQQTPGQGLQFLFEYFSETQRNKGNFPGRFSGRQFSNSRSEMNVSTLELGDSALYLCASSLAGGPTEAFFGQGTRLTVV.